The 11 T cell receptor beta chains listed next were all sequenced from one sample in a study of shared clonotypes between healthy human individuals (dated by TCRdb to the early 2020s). The protocol used for the library was the immunoSEQ multiplex PCR assay. TCRdb took over this immuneACCESS table, retaining in-frame rearrangements with V and J assigned. Such tables are incomplete; in checked studies, under half of the missing clones stem from an unresolved V gene, and the remainder is unexplained. The sample table records about 480,000 clones; around 79% of these occur just once. The ten largest clones capture around 12% of the sample. Sequenced: PBMCs. The receptors were sampled from a woman aged 40 to 50 in good health. Some clones in this sample may be carry-over from other donors' samples.

This clone was counted once. Distinct nucleotide sequences in the sample also encode this CDR3. The chain has TRBV7-6 and TRBJ2-1, with 8 bases that match TRBD2. The CDR3 runs to 15 residues. CDR1 and CDR2 (germline): SGHVS, FNYEAQ. Trimming at V came to 1 base and at J to 7 bases, leaving 6 bases not matched to a gene. CDR3 bases: TGTGCCAGCAGCTTAGTCGGGACTAGTAGGAATGAGCAGTTCTTC. It codes for CASSLVGTSRNEQFF.

The V call is TRBV15, the J call TRBJ1-4, with D perhaps matching TRBD1 (6 bases). This CDR3 region has 15 residues. Germline CDR1 LNHNV, CDR2 YYDKDF (reference sequence). V dropped 0 bases and J dropped 5 bases, with 10 bases sitting between them. The CDR3 here is CATSRERTENEKLFF. The DNA of the CDR3 is TGTGCCACCAGCAGAGAAAGGACAGAGAATGAAAAACTGTTTTTT.

This rearrangement joins TRBV6-4 to TRBJ2-2, with no clear D. The germline V gene has CDR1 MRHNA and CDR2 SNTAGT. The CDR3 is made up of 16 amino acids. The ends were cut back, 0 bases at V and 3 bases at J, with 11 bases in the middle. The CDR3 sequence is CASSDSEGLHTGELFF. CDR3 sequence (DNA): TGTGCCAGCAGTGACTCGGAAGGGCTTCACACCGGGGAGCTGTTTTTT.

This clone was counted many times. A junction boundary mismatches the germline segment, possibly from a read error. The chain uses TRBV28 and TRBJ1-2; D uncertain. The CDR3 spans 13 residues. CDR1 MDHEN and CDR2 SYDVKM come from the germline V gene. DNA of the CDR3: TGTGCCAGCAGTTTAAAGCGGCACTACGGCTACACCTTC. This translates into CASSLKRHYGYTF.

This chain joins TRBV19 and TRBJ1-3; D remains ambiguous. Germline V gene lookup returns CDR1 LNHDA and CDR2 SQIVND (reference sequence). V lost 5 bases, J lost 1 base, and 9 bases lay in between. This CDR3 contains 14 residues. The CDR3 is CASSPGRSGNTIYF. In DNA form, the CDR3 reads TGTGCCAGTAGTCCAGGACGGTCTGGAAACACCATATATTTT.

This clone was seen only a few times. The chain employs TRBV6-1 and TRBJ2-5, with TRBD2 matching 7 bases. The CDR3 has 14 residues. Losses at the gene ends were 4 bases for V and 9 bases for J; bases not matched to a gene: 11. Germline CDR1 reads MNHNS; CDR2 reads SASEGT. Here the CDR3 reads CASSVTGGSVAQYF. As DNA, the CDR3 is TGTGCCAGCAGTGTAACCGGGGGGAGTGTGGCCCAGTACTTC.

This clone was seen at least ten times. The chain carries TRBV6-5 and TRBJ2-2; D is possibly TRBD2 (5 bases). Germline V gene sequence: CDR1 MNHEY, CDR2 SVGAGI. The length of the CDR3 is 15 residues. Trimming removed 7 bases at V and 1 base at J, with 13 bases between. The CDR3 is CASTGIDRNTGELFF. The CDR3 coding sequence is TGTGCCAGCACCGGGATCGACCGGAACACCGGGGAGCTGTTTTTT.

This clone was detected only a few times. This sequence joins TRBV10-2 and TRBJ1-4, with a tentative D call TRBD1 (6 bases). The CDR3 spans 16 residues. V lost 6 bases and J lost 4, with 18 bases in between. Germline V gene lookup returns CDR1 WSHSY and CDR2 SAAADI. The CDR3 DNA follows: TGCGCCAGCAGCCCTAGGTACGGGGGCCTTAATGAAAAACTGTTTTTT. This codes for CASSPRYGGLNEKLFF.

The chain has TRBV7-8 and TRBJ2-7; D not certain. Per germline, CDR1 SGHVS and CDR2 FQNEAQ. V lost 3 bases and J 3 bases, leaving 24 bases between the germline ends. CDR3 size: 18 residues. The CDR3 sequence: CASSFSPVSATPIYEQYF. The CDR3 coding sequence is TGTGCCAGCAGCTTCAGCCCGGTGTCGGCGACCCCGATCTACGAGCAGTACTTC.

The V and J genes are TRBV6-5 and TRBJ2-3, with 7 positions matching TRBD2. Per the germline V gene, CDR1 is MNHEY and CDR2 is SVGAGI. V lost 7 bases and J lost 4; bases outside the gene matches: 8. The CDR3 covers 14 residues. CDR3 bases: TGTGCCAGCAAACTGCAACTAGCGTCAGATACGCAGTATTTT. The encoded protein is CASKLQLASDTQYF.

The V call is TRBV30, the J call TRBJ2-5; D not resolved. The J call could be wrong; TRBJ2-7 is a better fit for the DNA end. The CDR3 totals 14 residues. Germline V lookup: CDR1 GTSNPN, CDR2 SVGIG (reference sequence). In DNA form, the CDR3 reads TGTGCCTGGAGTGTGGGCAGGTTCTCCTACGAGCAGTACTTC. Amino acids: CAWSVGRFSYEQYF.